The 29 T cell receptor beta chains reported below all come from one sample, sequenced in a study of blood T cell repertoires in COVID-19. TCRdb's table, derived via immunoSEQ multiplex PCR, lists solely in-frame clones and lacks some. The table includes fewer than 80,000 clones, around nine tenths detected once. Sequencing was carried out using peripheral blood. These receptors all stem from a human donor in a cohort sampled during active COVID-19.

The chain recombines TRBV12-3 or TRBV12-4 with TRBJ2-1, with D hard to call. The length of the CDR3 is 12 residues. Trimming pared 6 bases from V and 5 bases from J, leaving 8 bases between. The CDR3 coding sequence is TGTGCCAGCAGGGAGACGGACAATGAGCAGTTCTTC. Amino acids: CASRETDNEQFF.

This chain joins TRBV7-9 and TRBJ2-7, with 12 bases identical to TRBD1. CDR1 and CDR2 from the germline V gene are SEHNR and FQNEAQ (reference sequence). The V segment lost 2 bases and the J segment 4 bases; nucleotides outside the gene matches: 6. The CDR3 totals 16 residues. CDR3 nucleotides: TGTGCCAGCAGCTTAAACCCGGGACAGGGGGCTTACGAGCAGTACTTC. Amino acid sequence: CASSLNPGQGAYEQYF.

The chain recombines TRBV7-9 with TRBJ1-1; TRBD1 matches 8 bases. The germline gives CDR1 SEHNR, CDR2 FQNEAQ (reference sequence). Losses at the gene ends were 6 bases for V and 0 bases for J; bases not matched to a gene: 15. CDR3 size: 18 residues. The chain's CDR3 is CASSRVSGTGGMNTEAFF. The CDR3 DNA reads as TGTGCCAGCAGTAGGGTATCGGGGACAGGTGGGATGAACACTGAAGCTTTCTTT. The entire variable domain, with the rest obtained from reference TRBV7-9 and TRBJ1-1, is as follows: DTGVSQNPRHKITKRGQNVTFRCDPISEHNRLYWYRQTLGQGPEFLTYFQNEAQLEKSRLLSDRFSAERPKGSFSTLEIQRTEQGDSAMYLCASSRVSGTGGMNTEAFFGQGTRLTVV.

The V call is TRBV19, the J call TRBJ1-2; D possibly corresponds to TRBD1 (5 bases). The V end was cut by 4 bases, the J end by 5 bases, with 17 bases between. The CDR3 has 15 amino acids. Per germline, CDR1 LNHDA and CDR2 SQIVND (reference sequence). The CDR3: CASSTTGAGLYGYTF. CDR3 nucleotides: TGTGCCAGTAGTACCACCGGGGCCGGACTATATGGCTACACCTTC.

A single count supports this clone. The chain joins TRBV11-2 to TRBJ2-2; D gene unclear. Germline V gives CDR1 SGHAT, CDR2 FQNNGV. The CDR3 contains 13 residues. V shed 2 bases and J shed 3 bases, with 4 bases lying between them. The DNA of the CDR3 is TGTGCCAGCAGCTTACCCGACACCGGGGAGCTGTTTTTT. It translates to CASSLPDTGELFF.

The V call is TRBV11-2, the J call TRBJ2-5; TRBD2 aligns across 9 bases. Germline CDR1 and CDR2: SGHAT and FQNNGV. This CDR3 comprises 16 residues. V lost 0 bases to trimming and J lost 5 bases; unmatched junction nucleotides: 7. The CDR3 reads CASSLDNSGSRETQYF. Here the CDR3 DNA reads TGTGCCAGCAGCTTAGATAATAGCGGGAGTAGGGAGACCCAGTACTTC.

This clone was detected a few times. This chain joins TRBV6-2 or TRBV6-3 and TRBJ1-5; D is undetermined. The CDR3 sequence is 17 residues long. The germline gives CDR1 MNHEY, CDR2 SVGEGT. V was clipped by 2 bases and J by 2 bases, with 16 bases between them. The CDR3 sequence: CASSYSVGSYGNQPQHF. The CDR3 DNA is TGTGCCAGCAGTTACAGCGTGGGGAGTTATGGCAATCAGCCCCAGCATTTT.

The chain joins TRBV27 to TRBJ2-7; 12 positions agree with TRBD2. This CDR3 has 16 amino acids. CDR1 MNHEY and CDR2 SMNVEV come from the germline V gene (reference sequence). V shed 3 bases and J 4 bases; nucleotides not matched to a gene: 7. CDR3: CASSFHGLAGRYEQYF. CDR3 bases: TGTGCCAGCAGTTTCCACGGACTAGCGGGAAGATACGAGCAGTACTTC.

The chain has TRBV2 and TRBJ2-2; 9 bases agree with TRBD1. CDR3 size: 14 residues. The V and J ends lost 6 bases and 3 bases, in that order; junction bases with no gene match: 2. Germline assignment: CDR1 SNHLY and CDR2 FYNNEI. The DNA of the CDR3 is TGTGCCAGCAGCGGGACAGGGTACACCGGGGAGCTGTTTTTT. It specifies CASSGTGYTGELFF.

The chain has TRBV4-2 and TRBJ2-2, with TRBD2 matching 8 bases. Germline V gene lookup returns CDR1 LGHNA and CDR2 YNFKEQ. The length of the CDR3 is 16 residues. The V gene end was trimmed by 3 bases and the J gene end by 3 bases; junction bases not matched to a gene: 6. The CDR3 protein is CASSQETSVYTGELFF. CDR3 in DNA: TGTGCCAGCAGCCAGGAGACTAGCGTATACACCGGGGAGCTGTTTTTT.

This clone occurred once. At the DNA level, this CDR3 is encoded by other sequences in the same sample as well. The chain combines TRBV3-1 (or the pseudogene TRBV3-2) with TRBJ2-3; 11 bases are a match to TRBD2. CDR1 is LGHDT and CDR2 is YNNKEL in the germline V gene (reference sequence). The junction had 5 bases not matched to a gene; V was cut back by 4 bases and J by 2 bases. The CDR3 sequence is 16 residues long. The CDR3: CASSPLAGGYTDTQYF. The CDR3 coding sequence is TGTGCCAGCAGCCCTCTAGCGGGGGGTTACACAGATACGCAGTATTTT.

The J gene is TRBJ2-7, the V gene TRBV12-2; TRBD2 was called by the table and not checked on the DNA. TRBV12-2 is termed a pseudogene. CDR3 length equals 18 residues. CDR3 sequence reads: CASRLALGVGGEAGEQYF. CDR3 sequence (DNA): TGTGCAAGTCGCTTAGCGCTGGGCGTCGGGGGGGAGGCGGGCGAGCAGTACTTC.

This clone was picked up a small number of times. This chain links TRBV4-3 with TRBJ2-7, with D possibly being TRBD1 (5 bases). The CDR3 totals 15 residues. V was shortened by 0 bases and J by 3 bases, with 12 bases between the two germline ends. Germline V CDR1 and CDR2: LGHNA, YSLEER. The CDR3 spells CASSQDPTENYEQYF. As DNA, the CDR3 is TGCGCCAGCAGCCAAGACCCGACAGAGAACTACGAGCAGTACTTC.

The V call is TRBV19, the J call TRBJ2-5; D possibly corresponds to TRBD1 (6 bases). V lost 3 bases and J 1 base, leaving 15 bases between the germline ends. The CDR3 runs to 16 residues. Germline values: CDR1 LNHDA, CDR2 SQIVND (reference sequence). The CDR3 spells CASSISAQGPQETQYF. In DNA, the CDR3 is TGTGCCAGTAGTATCTCCGCACAGGGCCCCCAAGAGACCCAGTACTTC.

This clone was seen just once. The gene calls are TRBV7-9 and TRBJ2-1; 10 nucleotides align to TRBD2. This CDR3 is 14 amino acids long. Germline V lookup: CDR1 SEHNR, CDR2 FQNEAQ (reference sequence). With V trimmed by 6 bases and J by 6 bases, 5 bases remained unmatched. The CDR3 nucleotides read TGTGCCAGCAGTGTAAGCGGGAGGGCCAATGAGCAGTTCTTC. Residues: CASSVSGRANEQFF.

CDR3 residues: CASIWLAGFNEQFF. CDR3 DNA: TGTGCCAGCATTTGGCTAGCGGGGTTCAATGAGCAGTTCTTC. V and J are TRBV2 and TRBJ2-1; 9 bases fit TRBD2. The CDR3 is made up of 14 amino acids. Trimming at V came to 7 bases and at J to 6 bases, leaving 7 bases not matched to a gene. Looked up from germline, CDR1 is SNHLY and CDR2 is FYNNEI.

The rearrangement uses TRBV19 and TRBJ2-3; 7 bases agree with TRBD2. From germline, CDR1 is LNHDA and CDR2 SQIVND (reference sequence). The CDR3 is 16 residues long. The junction had 12 bases not matched to a gene; V was cut back by 5 bases and J by 4 bases. The chain's CDR3 is CASSVAPSGGADTQYF. The CDR3, as DNA: TGTGCCAGTAGTGTGGCGCCTAGCGGAGGTGCAGATACGCAGTATTTT.

This chain uses TRBV2 with TRBJ1-2, with 8 bases aligning to TRBD1. Germline V lookup: CDR1 SNHLY, CDR2 FYNNEI. With 4 bases clipped from V and 8 bases from J, the junction kept 9 bases outside the gene matches. CDR3 length: 14 amino acids. The CDR3 here is CASSGFRGHQGYTF. The CDR3 nucleotides are TGTGCCAGCAGTGGGTTCAGGGGGCATCAAGGCTACACCTTC.

The J gene is TRBJ2-3, the V gene TRBV7-8; TRBD2 agrees at 7 bases. CDR3 length: 15 residues. V shed 1 base and J 3 bases; nucleotides not matched to a gene: 4. Germline V gene data show CDR1 as SGHVS and CDR2 as FQNEAQ. CDR3 DNA: TGTGCCAGCAGCTTAGGACTAGCTACAACAGATACGCAGTATTTT. This sequence encodes CASSLGLATTDTQYF.

The chain employs TRBV25-1 and TRBJ2-1; tentative D call: TRBD1 (8 bases). The CDR3 is made up of 17 amino acids. Germline V lookup: CDR1 MGHDK, CDR2 SYGVNS. V gave up 8 bases and J gave up 0 bases, with 20 bases separating them. The chain's CDR3 is CASVDREGLGSYNEQFF. CDR3 nucleotides: TGTGCCAGCGTGGACAGGGAGGGATTGGGCTCCTACAATGAGCAGTTCTTC.

The chain employs TRBV7-2 and TRBJ2-1, with TRBD2 matching over 14 bases. Germline assignment: CDR1 SGHTA and CDR2 FQGNSA. The CDR3 consists of 17 residues. Germline trimming cut 5 bases from V and 9 bases from J; bases unmatched to any gene: 12. The CDR3, as DNA: TGTGCCAGCAGCCCGCATCGACTAGCGGGAGGGCCGGTTGAGCAGTTCTTC. Translated, it gives CASSPHRLAGGPVEQFF.

V and J are TRBV28 and TRBJ1-2, with TRBD1 matching over 7 bases. V lost 5 bases and J lost 0; bases outside the gene matches: 9. The germline CDR1 and CDR2 sequences are MDHEN and SYDVKM. The CDR3 consists of 16 residues. This CDR3 reads CASSIIGTVANYGYTF. For the CDR3, the DNA is TGTGCCAGCAGTATTATCGGGACAGTAGCTAACTATGGCTACACCTTC.

The chain uses TRBV6-5 and TRBJ2-7; D perhaps matches TRBD1 (6 bases). In germline, CDR1 is MNHEY, CDR2 SVGAGI. The CDR3 has 14 amino acids. The ends were cut back, 2 bases at V and 4 bases at J, with 12 bases in the middle. CDR3 residues: CASSYTHREYEQYF. The CDR3 bases are TGTGCCAGCAGTTACACCCACAGGGAATACGAGCAGTACTTC.

The rearrangement joins TRBV20-1 to TRBJ1-1; no clear D gene. Germline CDR1 reads DFQATT; CDR2 reads SNEGSKA (reference sequence). There are 11 residues in the CDR3. Trimming shortened V by 7 bases and J by 4 bases, and 10 bases separated the two germline ends. The CDR3 here is CSGGRITEAFF. CDR3 sequence (DNA): TGCAGTGGAGGGAGGATCACTGAAGCTTTCTTT.

Here the CDR3 reads CASSKSGTLYNEQFF. The DNA for the CDR3 is TGTGCCAGCAGTAAATCCGGGACTCTCTACAATGAGCAGTTCTTC. The J gene is TRBJ2-1, the V gene TRBV2, with D possibly TRBD2 on 6 matching bases. The V end was cut by 5 bases, the J end by 3 bases, with 14 bases between. The CDR3 is 15 amino acids. Germline CDR1 reads SNHLY; CDR2 reads FYNNEI.

As regards this clone: One junction end does not reproduce the germline sequence, and a read error may be involved. This chain joins TRBV6-6 and TRBJ2-7; 12 nucleotides match TRBD2. The length of the CDR3 is 14 residues. In germline, CDR1 is MNHNY, CDR2 SVGAGI (reference sequence). The CDR3 DNA reads as TGTGCCAGCAGCTACCGGACTAGCGGGACGGAGTTCGACTTC. It encodes CASSYRTSGTEFDF.

The chain couples TRBV6-5 to TRBJ1-6, with a tentative D call TRBD1 (5 bases). The germline V and J ends were trimmed by 10 bases and 0 bases, with 13 bases remaining between them. The CDR3 totals 15 residues. CDR1 and CDR2 (germline): MNHEY, SVGAGI. CDR3 sequence reads: CATSAGFSYNSPLHF. CDR3 bases: TGTGCCACCTCCGCAGGGTTCTCCTATAATTCACCCCTCCACTTT.

The chain carries TRBV15 and TRBJ1-6; TRBD1 matches at 8 bases. J was trimmed by 7 bases and V by 3 bases; bases with no gene match: 14. Looked up from germline, CDR1 is LNHNV and CDR2 is YYDKDF (reference sequence). The CDR3 consists of 18 residues. The CDR3 protein is CATSSHGQGGVRNSPLHF. CDR3 DNA: TGTGCCACCAGCAGCCATGGACAGGGAGGGGTTAGGAATTCACCCCTCCACTTT.

This chain joins TRBV9 and TRBJ2-1, with 8 bases fitting TRBD1. Trimming at V came to 3 bases and at J to 4 bases, leaving 9 bases not matched to a gene. The CDR3 sequence is 16 residues long. CDR1 and CDR2 from the germline V gene are SGDLS and YYNGEE. This chain's CDR3 is CASSGGGTGRYNEQFF. The CDR3 DNA reads TGTGCCAGCAGCGGCGGAGGGACAGGAAGATACAATGAGCAGTTCTTC. Drawing the rest from reference TRBV9 and TRBJ2-1, the complete variable domain is DSGVTQTPKHLITATGQRVTLRCSPRSGDLSVYWYQQSLDQGLQFLIQYYNGEERAKGNILERFSAQQFPDLHSELNLSSLELGDSALYFCASSGGGTGRYNEQFFGPGTRLTVL.